A selection of T cell receptor beta chains follows, all from one sample in a study of beta chain features in type 1 diabetes. TCRdb's table, derived via immunoSEQ multiplex PCR, lists solely in-frame clones and lacks some. The table shows under 400,000 clones, with over 10% occurring only once. The sample comprised naive CD4+ T cells from blood. These receptors were obtained from a woman aged 18-29 years with type 1 diabetes. The CDR3 runs from the conserved cysteine through the conserved F or W. The D gene is left open where the match is weak. Only part of the rows carry a size: once, few, many, or a class if the clone is expanded.

cdr3_nt,cdr3_aa,j_call,d_call,clone_size,v_call
TGTGCCTGGAGCCCCGGGAGTCAGCCCCAGCATTTT,CAWSPGSQPQHF,TRBJ1-5,.,.,TRBV30
TGTGCCAGCAGCTACCACCCTAGTACAAGCAATCAGCCCCAGCATTTT,CASSYHPSTSNQPQHF,TRBJ1-5,.,.,TRBV7-2
TGTGCCAGCAGCGCTTCCGGGACAGGTTCCTACGAGCAGTACTTC,CASSASGTGSYEQYF,TRBJ2-7,TRBD1,.,TRBV9
TGCGCCAGCAGCCAAGAAGGGCAGGGAGGTAGTGTCGGCTACACCTTC,CASSQEGQGGSVGYTF,TRBJ1-2,.,.,TRBV4-3
TGTGCCAGCACACCGGGATCGAACATTCAGTACTTC,CASTPGSNIQYF,TRBJ2-4,.,.,TRBV6-5
TGTGCCAGCATCGCGGGGACCTCCTACGAGCAGTACTTC,CASIAGTSYEQYF,TRBJ2-7,.,.,TRBV28
TGTGCCAGCAGCTTGAACAGGGGGAAAGATACGCAGTATTTT,CASSLNRGKDTQYF,TRBJ2-3,TRBD1,.,TRBV5-4
TGTGCCAGCAGACTAACTACAGGGAATGGCTACACCTTC,CASRLTTGNGYTF,TRBJ1-2,.,.,TRBV6-5
TGTGCCTGGGGACATCTCTACGAGCAGTACTTC,CAWGHLYEQYF,TRBJ2-7,.,few,TRBV30
TGCGCCAGCAGCCAAGATGGAGACTACTCTGGAAACACCATATATTTT,CASSQDGDYSGNTIYF,TRBJ1-3,.,.,TRBV4-3
TGCAGCGTATACGCGGGACATACGCAGTATTTT,CSVYAGHTQYF,TRBJ2-3,.,.,TRBV29-1
TGTGCCAGCAGCTTAAACTCCTACCAAGAGACCCAGTACTTC,CASSLNSYQETQYF,TRBJ2-5,.,.,TRBV7-2
TGTGCCAGCAGCGCGGCCGGGACAGGGCCTTGGGAGCAGTACTTC,CASSAAGTGPWEQYF,TRBJ2-7,TRBD1,.,TRBV11-2
TGTGCCTGGAACCGGGGTAGGGAAACAGATACGCAGTATTTT,CAWNRGRETDTQYF,TRBJ2-3,.,few,TRBV30
TGTGCCAGCAGCTCAAGCACAGGGCTCGAGCAGTACTTC,CASSSSTGLEQYF,TRBJ2-7,.,.,TRBV5-4
TGTGCTAGTGGTCTTCACAGGGGCCAGACCCAGTACTTC,CASGLHRGQTQYF,TRBJ2-5,TRBD1,.,TRBV12-5
TGTGCCAGCTCACCACCGGAGTTCGGGATTCCTAATGGCTACACCTTC,CASSPPEFGIPNGYTF,TRBJ1-2,.,.,TRBV18
TGTGCCAGCAGAACCCCCGGGACAGGCCTCAATGAGCAGTTCTTC,CASRTPGTGLNEQFF,TRBJ2-1,TRBD1,.,TRBV7-2
TGTGCCAGCAGCTTCCAGTACAATGAGCAGTTCTTC,CASSFQYNEQFF,TRBJ2-1,.,few,TRBV5-4
TGCGCCAGCAGCCAAGATAGTAGCGGGGCCACCTACAATGAGCAGTTCTTC,CASSQDSSGATYNEQFF,TRBJ2-1,TRBD2,few,TRBV4-3
TGCGCCAGCGGGACAGGGATTGACGAGCAGTACTTC,CASGTGIDEQYF,TRBJ2-7,TRBD1,few,TRBV5-1
TGTGCCAGCACAGGGGGGAGTTACAATGAGCAGTTCTTC,CASTGGSYNEQFF,TRBJ2-1,.,.,TRBV11-3
TGTGCCAGCAGCTTAGGGGAGCGGCCGTGGGAGACCCAGTACTTC,CASSLGERPWETQYF,TRBJ2-5,.,few,TRBV7-6
TGTGCCAGCAGCCAAGGAGGCGGCAATCAGCCCCAGCATTTT,CASSQGGGNQPQHF,TRBJ1-5,.,few,TRBV14
TGTGCCAGTAGTATGCAGATCCAAGAGACCCAGTACTTC,CASSMQIQETQYF,TRBJ2-5,.,few,TRBV19
TGTGCCAGCAGCTCCGGACTAGCGGGAGCTTACAATGAGCAGTTCTTC,CASSSGLAGAYNEQFF,TRBJ2-1,TRBD2,few,TRBV7-3
TGTGCCAGCTCACCATTCTTGCGACTAGCGGGGGCCAACCGCACAGATACGCAGTATTTT,CASSPFLRLAGANRTDTQYF,TRBJ2-3,TRBD2,few,TRBV18